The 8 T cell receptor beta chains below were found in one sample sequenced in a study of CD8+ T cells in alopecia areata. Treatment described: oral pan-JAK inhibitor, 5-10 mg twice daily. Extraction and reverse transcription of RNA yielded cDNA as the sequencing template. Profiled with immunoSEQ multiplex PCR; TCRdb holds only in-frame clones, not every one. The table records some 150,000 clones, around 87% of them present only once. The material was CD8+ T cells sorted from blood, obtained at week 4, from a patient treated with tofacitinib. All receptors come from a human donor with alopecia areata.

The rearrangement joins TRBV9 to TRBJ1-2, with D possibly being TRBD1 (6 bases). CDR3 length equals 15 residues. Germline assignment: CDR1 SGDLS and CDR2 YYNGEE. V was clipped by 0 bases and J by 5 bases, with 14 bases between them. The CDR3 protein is CASSVAQGHAYGYTF. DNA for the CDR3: TGTGCCAGCAGCGTAGCACAGGGCCATGCATATGGCTACACCTTC.

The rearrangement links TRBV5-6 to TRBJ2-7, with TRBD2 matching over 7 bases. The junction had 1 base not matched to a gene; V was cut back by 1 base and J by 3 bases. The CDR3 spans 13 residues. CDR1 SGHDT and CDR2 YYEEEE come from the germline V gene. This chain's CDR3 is CASSLREDYEQYF. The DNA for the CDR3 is TGTGCCAGCAGCTTGCGGGAGGACTACGAGCAGTACTTC.

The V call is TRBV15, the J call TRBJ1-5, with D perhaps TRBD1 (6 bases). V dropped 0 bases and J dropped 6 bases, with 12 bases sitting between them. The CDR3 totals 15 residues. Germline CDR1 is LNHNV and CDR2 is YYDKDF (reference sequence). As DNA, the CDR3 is TGTGCCACCAGCAGAGACAGGGGCTCGGGTCAGCCCCAGCATTTT. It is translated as CATSRDRGSGQPQHF.

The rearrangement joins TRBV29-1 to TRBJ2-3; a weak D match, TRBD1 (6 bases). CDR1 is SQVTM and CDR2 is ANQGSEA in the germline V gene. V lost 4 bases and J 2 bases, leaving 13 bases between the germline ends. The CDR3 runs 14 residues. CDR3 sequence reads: CSVVAGAITDTQYF. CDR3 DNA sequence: TGCAGCGTTGTGGCAGGGGCAATCACAGATACGCAGTATTTT.

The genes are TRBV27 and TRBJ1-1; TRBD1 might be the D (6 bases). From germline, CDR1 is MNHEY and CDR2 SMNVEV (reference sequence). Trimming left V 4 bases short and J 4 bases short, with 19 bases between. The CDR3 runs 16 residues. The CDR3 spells CASSSRDLGGGTEAFF. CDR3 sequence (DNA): TGTGCCAGCAGTTCTCGGGACCTAGGGGGTGGCACTGAAGCTTTCTTT.

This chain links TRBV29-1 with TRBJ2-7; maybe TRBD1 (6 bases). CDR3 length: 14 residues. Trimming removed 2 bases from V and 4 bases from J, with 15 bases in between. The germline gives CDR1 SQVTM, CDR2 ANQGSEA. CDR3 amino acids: CSVEPGQGQYEQYF. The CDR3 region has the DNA TGCAGCGTTGAACCAGGCCAGGGGCAATACGAGCAGTACTTC.

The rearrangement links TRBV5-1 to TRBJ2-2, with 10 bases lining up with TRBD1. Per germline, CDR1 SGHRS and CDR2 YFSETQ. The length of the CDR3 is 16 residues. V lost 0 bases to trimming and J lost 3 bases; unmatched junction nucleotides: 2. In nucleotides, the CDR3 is TGCGCCAGCAGCTTGGGACAGGGGGCGGACACCGGGGAGCTGTTTTTT. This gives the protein CASSLGQGADTGELFF.

The DNA for the CDR3 is TGTGCCAGCAGCTTACGACAGGCCACCGGGGAGCTGTTTTTT. Its protein product is CASSLRQATGELFF. The V and J genes are TRBV7-8 and TRBJ2-2, with D perhaps matching TRBD1 (6 bases). The germline V gene has CDR1 SGHVS and CDR2 FQNEAQ. V was pared by 2 bases and J by 4 bases, with 8 bases between. The CDR3 is 14 residues long. The whole variable domain, filled in from reference TRBV7-8 and TRBJ2-2, reads GAGVSQSPRYKVAKRGQDVALRCDPISGHVSLFWYQQALGQGPEFLTYFQNEAQLDKSGLPSDRFFAERPEGSVSTLKIQRTQQEDSAVYLCASSLRQATGELFFGEGSRLTVL.